These T cell receptor beta chains were read from a single sample in a study of cytomegalovirus exposure and HLA in healthy donors. This table comes from immunoSEQ multiplex PCR, and its TCRdb copy is limited to in-frame clones, with some not included. The data show about 160,000 clones, roughly 90% seen once. Input material: PBMCs. All receptors derive from a woman aged 18-35 years in good health and CMV-seronegative. Each CDR3 is given with its conserved first and last residue. The order of the fields is CDR3 protein, CDR3 length, V gene, J gene, D gene. The D gene is left open where the match is weak.

CASSETSGTYEQYF,14,TRBV19,TRBJ2-7,TRBD2
CASSLAWAGGDPYEQYF,17,TRBV5-1,TRBJ2-7,TRBD1
CASSQTAVESGYTF,14,TRBV5-1,TRBJ1-2,-
CASSVGWLAGSSEQFF,16,TRBV9,TRBJ2-1,TRBD2
CASSQQGLSNQPQHF,15,TRBV6-1,TRBJ1-5,TRBD1
CATAEDRDLEQYF,13,TRBV2,TRBJ2-7,TRBD1
CASSLGQGSLNTEAFF,16,TRBV27,TRBJ1-1,-
CASSQGESIAGGETQYF,17,TRBV4-1,TRBJ2-5,TRBD2
CASSLQQETQYF,12,TRBV7-2,TRBJ2-5,-
CASSFQGLGYEQYF,14,TRBV27,TRBJ2-7,-
CASSLAGGAQYF,12,TRBV7-2,TRBJ2-3,-
CASSPWGTSGYEQYF,15,TRBV28,TRBJ2-7,TRBD2
CASSPGQGGEKLFF,14,TRBV19,TRBJ1-4,TRBD1
CASRSGTRSGEQYF,14,TRBV6-5,TRBJ2-7,TRBD2
CASSQRGRSEQYF,13,TRBV4-1,TRBJ2-7,-
CASSSTTSGETQYF,14,TRBV27,TRBJ2-5,TRBD2
CASSSGQVRTEAFF,14,TRBV27,TRBJ1-1,TRBD1
CASSQAPPEQAAYEQYF,17,TRBV4-1,TRBJ2-7,-
CASSLGVGTWGEQYF,15,TRBV27,TRBJ2-7,-
CASSLGRGDGDTQYF,15,TRBV28,TRBJ2-3,TRBD2
CASSISLNQPQHF,13,TRBV19,TRBJ1-5,-
CASQTVSYEQYF,12,TRBV10-2,TRBJ2-7,-
CASSQGLPSYEQYF,14,TRBV28,TRBJ2-7,-
CASSLWRLAGSATGELFF,18,TRBV28,TRBJ2-2,TRBD2
CASGFGHGQREQYF,14,TRBV12-5,TRBJ2-7,-
CASSEREGADTQYF,14,TRBV6-4,TRBJ2-3,TRBD2
CASRPTGTSGLYQETQYF,18,TRBV2,TRBJ2-5,TRBD2
CAWSNLGANTGELFF,15,TRBV30,TRBJ2-2,-
CSSSLIAQGLFLGYTF,16,TRBV7-9,TRBJ1-2,-
CASSLGWRGRARVTEAFF,18,TRBV28,TRBJ1-1,-
CASSSAGTNSGNTIYF,16,TRBV5-5,TRBJ1-3,-
CASSIAWQSYTF,12,TRBV19,TRBJ1-2,-
CASSPGLAGVSETQYF,16,TRBV5-1,TRBJ2-5,TRBD2
CASSPTGSYEQYF,13,TRBV27,TRBJ2-7,-
CASSFDTSGSTYEQYF,16,TRBV27,TRBJ2-7,TRBD2
CASSVALREGTDTQYF,16,TRBV9,TRBJ2-3,TRBD2
CASTAGINYGYTF,13,TRBV6-6,TRBJ1-2,-
CASTQAGTGIYEQYF,15,TRBV28,TRBJ2-7,TRBD1
CASSRQTYNYGYTF,14,TRBV19,TRBJ1-2,-
CASSPGGAINYGYTF,15,TRBV27,TRBJ1-2,TRBD1
CARLLTGCNQPQHF,14,TRBV6-4,TRBJ1-5,-
CAWNNRQAPTNEKLFF,16,TRBV30,TRBJ1-4,-
CATSSFRDRDYEQYF,15,TRBV15,-,TRBD1
CASSSNPIGTGEEQYF,16,TRBV5-1,TRBJ2-7,TRBD1
CASSLTPSSGLRANVLTF,18,TRBV7-8,TRBJ2-6,-
CATGRGVGIDTQYF,14,TRBV27,TRBJ2-3,TRBD2
CASSEWPNYGYTF,13,TRBV10-2,TRBJ1-2,-
CAWSVALGGRSQETQYF,17,TRBV30,TRBJ2-5,TRBD2
CASSVDRAGRGYTF,14,TRBV9,TRBJ1-2,-
CASSIPAGVFTGELFF,16,TRBV19,TRBJ2-2,TRBD2
CASSLAGLAGYEQYF,15,TRBV5-1,TRBJ2-7,TRBD2
CASSNGQVDNEQFF,14,TRBV6-6,TRBJ2-1,TRBD1
CASSLVSGAPYEQYF,15,TRBV7-2,TRBJ2-7,-
CASSPPLVVRRNEQFF,16,TRBV6-6,TRBJ2-1,-
CASSGQGRGGKLFF,14,TRBV6-5,TRBJ1-4,TRBD1
CASSPLGQMNTEAFF,15,TRBV18,TRBJ1-1,-
CASSLVRGRTYEQYF,15,TRBV11-2,TRBJ2-7,-
CASSLGSTSGGDTQYF,16,TRBV7-3,TRBJ2-3,TRBD2
CASSPSGRGSSNEKLFF,17,TRBV18,TRBJ1-4,-